This T cell receptor beta chain was documented in a study of shared clonotypes between healthy human individuals. Study-wide context: Each donor had three CD4 naive, three CD4 memory, two CD8 naive and one CD8 memory plate.

As for this clone: At the DNA level, this CDR3 is encoded by other sequences in the same sample as well.

The V end lost 2 bases, the J end lost 4 bases, and 9 bases lay between the germline ends. Germline V gene lookup returns CDR1 PRHDT and CDR2 FYEKMQ (reference sequence). The CDR3 loop spans 13 amino acids. Assay: immunoSEQ multiplex PCR; the TCRdb copy retains only in-frame clones and omits some. The table includes some 2 million clones, roughly 94% detected once. Cells designated naive CD8 were CD45RO-negative and were positively selected for CCR7, with terminally differentiated effector memory CD45RA+ cells excluded. This chain joins TRBV13 and TRBJ2-7; TRBD1 or TRBD2 may be the D gene (6 bases each). Sequences were obtained from naive CD8+ T cells sorted from blood. This receptor was identified in a young man in good health. CDR3 region: CASSLRGLYEQYF. The CDR3, as DNA: TGTGCCAGCAGCTTACGGGGGCTTTACGAGCAGTACTTC. Combining the CDR3 with reference TRBV13 and TRBJ2-7 gives the whole variable domain AAGVIQSPRHLIKEKRETATLKCYPIPRHDTVYWYQQGPGQDPQFLISFYEKMQSDKGSIPDRFSAQQFSDYHSELNMSSLELGDSALYFCASSLRGLYEQYFGPGTRLTVT.